This T cell receptor (beta chain) is from a study of shared clonotypes between healthy human individuals (dated by TCRdb to 2019 to 2021). With regard to the full study: Two women and a few men aged 18 to 49 years were included in the cohort. For each donor, three plates each were used for CD4 naive and CD4 memory, two plates were used for CD8 naive, and one plate was used for CD8 memory. To estimate repertoire size and how much clonotypes are shared between individuals, the study performed deep sequencing of blood TCR repertoires from a few healthy adults. Libraries were prepared and TCR repertoires were sequenced by different laboratories using diverse techniques, in order to increase sequencing depth and limit assay-specific biases. Each donor's leukapheresis produced roughly between roughly 0.9 and 8.9 billion PBMCs. Paper-wide results and their limitations: Even with the large sequencing depth, rarefaction of the sorted-subset datasets indicated that sequencing was incomplete. Because the study included a small number of donors, the genetic and exposure-history diversity represented was limited. Estimated clonotype richness was generally larger for naive than for memory subsets. Sampling was restricted to blood, and TCR repertoires in tissue are likely to differ from TCR repertoires in blood. Pairwise subsampling led to the expectation that sequencing depth would affect the degree of clonotype sharing among donors. Higher generation probabilities were observed for clonotypes shared by all four sorted-subset donors than for non-shared clonotypes. Sharing across a few donors was observed for approximately 5% of naive CD4, over 3% of naive CD8, roughly 2.4% of memory CD4, and roughly 0.4% of memory CD8 clonotypes.

As concerns this clone: Its recognized antigen is unknown. One base away there is no much larger clone; base qualities are not given.

Using the deep immunoSEQ assay, multiplex PCR amplified TCR CDR3 regions from genomic DNA. Genomic DNA extracted from each cell subset was distributed evenly over all wells of several immunoSEQ 96-well plates, and each plate served as one replicate. For sorted subsets, 200 to 250 ng of genomic DNA, equivalent to about 30,000 T cell genomes, went into each replicate PCR. The purified libraries were quantified using a Qubit 3.0 fluorometer, sized with a Bioanalyzer 2100, and then quantified again using the KAPA Library Quantification kit. Every immunoSEQ 96-well plate was sequenced on a separate single-read 150-cycle Illumina NextSeq 550 flow cell. Under the source paper's analysis protocol: Because the immunoSEQ output held only junctional sequences and lacked quality scores, the filtering could not match the filtering applied to full-length reads. To assign V/J genes and CDR3, sequences were annotated using PyIR, a Python wrapper for IgBLAST v1.9, with IMGT germline references. Reads were removed for weak V/J assignments (E-value above 1e-6), missing CDR3, stop codons, out-of-frame junctions, or ambiguous translated residues. A V3J clonotype was defined by an identical inferred V gene, J gene, and CDR3 amino acid sequence. The percentage overlap between two repertoires was calculated by dividing the number of shared unique clonotypes by the size of the smaller repertoire. RTK rarefaction, the Chao1 estimator, and Recon v2.1 estimates of unobserved clonotypes were used to assess repertoire richness. Generation probabilities for all TCRbeta clonotypes obtained by the gDNA method from a handful of donors were computed using OLGA. TCRdb's version of the immuneACCESS table is confined to in-frame rearrangements and falls short of the full clone set. An unresolved V gene accounts for under half of the shortfall where checked; the remainder is of unknown origin. From that table come the V and J calls and clone size; the DNA was used to work out D and trimming. The sample contains approximately 1.5 million clones, just under 99% of them found a single time. Of the sample, 0.36% is held by the ten largest clones.

The CDR3 has 17 amino acids, counting the end cysteine and phenylalanine. Only the CDR3 region is kept as DNA, spanning 51 bases read in frame from base 1. Per the germline V gene, MNHNS is the CDR1 and SASEGT is the CDR2. V loses 4 bases, J loses 0 bases, and the germline ends lie 18 bases apart. The donors were healthy, HIV-negative adults with no recently reported acute infections or vaccinations. Every donor was a Caucasian adult living in Nashville, Tennessee, USA. CD4+ T cells were enriched through magnetic negative selection, after which naive cells were positively selected on CD45RA and the remaining negative fraction served as the memory subset. Blood was obtained by leukapheresis, after which PBMCs were separated by Ficoll-Histopaque density gradient centrifugation and cryopreserved in liquid nitrogen vapor phase. Analytical flow cytometry was used to check the purity and quantity of each magnetically sorted T cell population. Genomic DNA was isolated from every sorted fraction and measured by UV absorbance on a Nanodrop 2000c.

This TCR came from a man aged 25 to 45 in good health. The sequenced sample consisted of naive CD4+ T cells sorted from blood. What the cell subset or site label conveys for this sample: CD45RA+ positively selected. This chain is built from TRBV6-1 and TRBJ1-2; the D gene is possibly TRBD1, with 5 bases matching. The CDR3 reads as follows: CASSVQGLLGSNYGYTF. The DNA reads as follows: TGTGCCAGCAGTGTGCAGGGCCTCCTGGGCTCTAACTATGGCTACACCTTC.